This T cell receptor (beta chain) was profiled in a study of cytomegalovirus exposure and HLA in healthy donors. This clone was counted only a few times. PCR amplification relied on 60 Vbeta primers (plus 13 Jbeta primers). The data were produced by immunoSEQ multiplex PCR, yet TCRdb's version contains in-frame clones alone and is incomplete. The sample lists around 120,000 clones; 50% to 65% were seen once. V lost 11 bases and J lost 2; bases outside the gene matches: 8. Per germline, CDR1 WSHSY and CDR2 SAAADI. The CDR3 has 13 amino acids. Sequencing input: PBMCs. This receptor was identified in a woman aged 40 to 49 in good health and CMV-seropositive. The chain joins TRBV10-2 to TRBJ2-7; 8 bases fit TRBD1. CDR3 nucleotide sequence: TGCGCCGTACAGGGGGAAGCCGCCTACGAGCAGTACTTC. Amino acid sequence: CAVQGEAAYEQYF.